The next 10 T cell receptor beta chains were all read from a single sample in a study of shared clonotypes between healthy human individuals. It was CD45RO-negative cells, positively selected for CCR7, that made up naive CD8 cells, with terminally differentiated effector memory CD45RA+ cells excluded. Using immunoSEQ multiplex PCR, the repertoire was profiled, and TCRdb retains in-frame clones only, with some absent. Of roughly 1,800,000 clones listed, just under 95% were seen once; the top ten hold more than 0.95%. The material sequenced was naive CD8+ T cells sorted from blood. The receptors were gathered from a man between 18 and 29 years old in good health.

The gene calls are TRBV29-1 and TRBJ2-1; 11 nucleotides line up with TRBD1. The ends lost 8 bases at V and 6 bases at J; junction bases unmatched: 12. CDR1 and CDR2 from the germline V gene are SQVTM and ANQGSEA. This CDR3 comprises 15 residues. The CDR3, as DNA: TGCAGCCTGCGGGTCGGGACAGGGGGAGGCAATGAGCAGTTCTTC. Protein: CSLRVGTGGGNEQFF.

The chain couples TRBV28 to TRBJ2-7; 11 bases match TRBD2. The V and J ends lost 4 bases and 4 bases, in that order; junction bases with no gene match: 3. From germline, CDR1 is MDHEN and CDR2 SYDVKM. The CDR3 extends over 14 amino acids. The CDR3 is CASSSRTSGYEQYF. Written as DNA, the CDR3 is TGTGCCAGCAGTTCGCGGACTAGCGGGTACGAGCAGTACTTC.

This clone has just one count. The chain employs TRBV27 and TRBJ2-1; 8 bases line up with TRBD2. Germline-derived CDR1 and CDR2 are MNHEY and SMNVEV (reference sequence). There are 14 residues in the CDR3. The trim removed 11 bases at V and 2 bases at J, leaving 8 bases unmatched. CDR3 nucleotides: TGTGCCTCGCGCTTACTAGCGGCCTACAATGAGCAGTTCTTC. This sequence encodes CASRLLAAYNEQFF.

The J gene is TRBJ1-5, the V gene TRBV28; weak D call: TRBD1 (5 bases). Per germline, CDR1 MDHEN and CDR2 SYDVKM. Trimming stripped 5 bases from V and 5 bases from J, with 10 bases between. The CDR3 is 13 amino acids. The CDR3 sequence: CASSITTDQPQHF. As DNA, the CDR3 is TGTGCCAGCAGTATAACGACAGATCAGCCCCAGCATTTT.

The gene calls are TRBV13 and TRBJ1-2; no firm D call. There are 12 residues in the CDR3. V was cut by 5 bases and J by 8 bases, with 12 bases left in between. Per germline, CDR1 PRHDT and CDR2 FYEKMQ (reference sequence). CDR3 nucleotide sequence: TGTGCCAGCAGCCTCTTGGCGGGGGGCTACACCTTC. Protein: CASSLLAGGYTF.

V usage is TRBV19 and J usage is TRBJ2-1, with TRBD2 matching over 11 bases. Trimming removed 10 bases from V and 6 bases from J; junction bases left unmatched: 11. The germline V gene encodes CDR1 LNHDA and CDR2 SQIVND (reference sequence). CDR3 length: 15 residues. The CDR3 sequence is CATSPLAGGVNEQFF. The CDR3 DNA sequence: TGTGCCACCTCCCCCCTAGCGGGAGGTGTCAATGAGCAGTTCTTC.

The V gene is TRBV4-3, the J gene TRBJ2-5, with a tentative D call TRBD1 (6 bases). Germline V CDR1 and CDR2: LGHNA, YSLEER. The ends were cut back, 0 bases at V and 9 bases at J, with 11 bases in the middle. This CDR3 spans 13 amino acids. CDR3 in amino acids: CASSQDGTGPQYF. The CDR3 nucleotides are TGCGCCAGCAGCCAAGATGGTACAGGGCCCCAGTACTTC.

This clone has a single count. Other DNA sequences within the sample encode an identical CDR3. The chain carries TRBV7-9 and TRBJ1-1; D call uncertain. Looked up from germline, CDR1 is SEHNR and CDR2 is FQNEAQ (reference sequence). V lost 5 bases and J 5 bases, leaving 9 bases between the germline ends. CDR3 length: 12 residues. As DNA, the CDR3 is TGTGCCAGCAGCCGGGGTGGGACTGAAGCTTTCTTT. Translating gives CASSRGGTEAFF.

This chain joins TRBV4-1 and TRBJ2-7; weak D call: TRBD1 (6 bases). Germline-derived CDR1 and CDR2 are MGHRA and YSYEKL. Trimming took 3 bases from V and 0 from J, leaving 18 bases between them. The CDR3 has 17 residues. Written as DNA, the CDR3 is TGCGCCAGCAGCCAGCAGCTAACGACAGGTGACTCCTACGAGCAGTACTTC. Encoded protein: CASSQQLTTGDSYEQYF.

This rearrangement joins TRBV6-1 to TRBJ1-2, with D hard to call. CDR3 length: 14 residues. V was pared by 2 bases and J by 4 bases, with 11 bases between. CDR1 and CDR2 from the germline V gene are MNHNS and SASEGT. The CDR3 sequence: CASSELGDLYGYTF. As DNA, the CDR3 is TGTGCCAGCAGTGAATTAGGAGACCTCTATGGCTACACCTTC.